These T cell receptor beta chains were read from a single sample in a study of blood T cell repertoires in COVID-19. Data came from immunoSEQ multiplex PCR; TCRdb stores just in-frame clones and leaves some out. The table has about 160,000 clones, about 93% seen once. Sequencing was carried out using peripheral blood. The receptors originated from a woman between 50 and 59 years old with acute or convalescent COVID-19. The CDR3 runs from the conserved cysteine through the conserved F or W. The D gene is left open where the match is weak. Some rows mark clone size as missing; the rest say once, few, many or name a class of expanded clone.

abundance,j_gene,v_gene,d_gene,CDR3aa,CDR3nt
-,TRBJ2-1,TRBV11-3,TRBD1,CASSSNQGAAYNEQFF,TGTGCCAGCAGTTCAAATCAGGGGGCCGCTTACAATGAGCAGTTCTTC
once,TRBJ1-5,TRBV18,-,CASSPFESLGNQPQHF,TGTGCCAGCTCACCTTTCGAGAGTTTGGGCAATCAGCCCCAGCATTTT
-,TRBJ2-2,TRBV28,-,CASSSTVRTTGELFF,TGTGCCAGCAGTTCTACAGTTCGAACCACCGGGGAGCTGTTTTTT
-,TRBJ2-7,TRBV10-3,TRBD2,CAISQGLAGSSYEQYF,TGTGCCATCAGCCAGGGACTAGCGGGTTCCTCCTACGAGCAGTACTTC
-,TRBJ2-5,TRBV25-1,TRBD2,CASSESRLAGFQETQYF,TGTGCCAGCAGTGAATCACGACTAGCGGGGTTCCAAGAGACCCAGTACTTC
-,TRBJ2-1,TRBV3-1/TRBV3-2,TRBD2,CASSQEGTSRNEQFF,TGTGCCAGCAGCCAAGAGGGGACTAGCCGGAATGAGCAGTTCTTC
-,TRBJ1-2,TRBV5-6,TRBD1,CASRQGINYGYTF,TGTGCCAGTCGACAGGGGATTAACTATGGCTACACCTTC
-,TRBJ2-1,TRBV24-1,TRBD2,CATSDLASGRETYNEQFF,TGTGCCACCAGTGATTTGGCTAGCGGGAGGGAAACCTACAATGAGCAGTTCTTC
-,TRBJ1-2,TRBV30,-,CAWSVEGPRGTF,TGTGCCTGGAGTGTTGAAGGTCCGAGGGGGACCTTC
-,TRBJ1-5,TRBV6-5,-,CASSKREFQPQHF,TGTGCCAGCAGTAAAAGGGAGTTCCAGCCCCAGCATTTT
once,TRBJ1-6,TRBV6-1,-,CASSEGLGNSPLHF,TGTGCCAGCAGTGAGGGGCTCGGTAATTCACCCCTCCACTTT
few,TRBJ1-1,TRBV7-2,TRBD1,CASTGQVNTEAFF,TGTGCCAGCACCGGACAGGTTAACACTGAAGCTTTCTTT
-,TRBJ1-2,TRBV5-1,TRBD1,CASSYGSGTGRRYGYTF,TGCGCCAGCAGCTACGGTTCCGGGACAGGTCGGAGGTATGGCTACACCTTC
-,TRBJ2-1,TRBV4-3,TRBD2,CASSFGLEEAYNEQFF,TGCGCCAGCAGCTTTGGACTAGAGGAAGCCTACAATGAGCAGTTCTTC
-,TRBJ2-7,TRBV28,TRBD1,CASSLFRDRIYEQYF,TGTGCCAGCAGTTTATTTCGGGACAGGATCTACGAGCAGTACTTC
once,TRBJ2-5,TRBV24-1,TRBD1,CATSDLQRDRGSETQYF,TGTGCCACCAGTGATTTGCAAAGGGACAGGGGATCAGAGACCCAGTACTTC
-,TRBJ2-2,TRBV6-1,-,CASSETGTGELFF,TGTGCCAGCAGTGAAACAGGGACCGGGGAGCTGTTTTTT
-,TRBJ1-5,TRBV28,-,CATPGETPGSPQHF,TGTGCCACCCCTGGAGAGACCCCAGGGTCGCCCCAGCATTTT
-,TRBJ2-7,TRBV2,-,CASSAGTLGGEQYF,TGTGCCAGCAGTGCCGGGACCTTAGGGGGAGAGCAGTACTTC
-,TRBJ2-3,TRBV2,TRBD2,CASYPGTSSTDTQYF,TGTGCCAGCTACCCCGGGACTAGCAGCACAGATACGCAGTATTTT
-,TRBJ1-1,TRBV7-9,-,CASSELQGNTEAFF,TGTGCCAGCAGCGAGCTACAGGGGAACACTGAAGCTTTCTTT
few,TRBJ2-7,TRBV4-3,TRBD2,CASSQSSGAYEQYF,TGCGCCAGCAGCCAATCCAGCGGGGCCTACGAGCAGTACTTC
-,TRBJ2-5,TRBV25-1,TRBD1,CASSVTGGETQYF,TGTGCCAGCAGTGTTACAGGGGGGGAGACCCAGTACTTC
-,TRBJ1-1,TRBV6-5,-,CASSLSPGTEAFF,TGTGCCAGCAGTTTAAGTCCGGGGACTGAAGCTTTCTTT
-,TRBJ1-5,TRBV3-1/TRBV3-2,-,CASSQDTGKGQHF,TGTGCCAGCAGCCAAGATACGGGAAAGGGCCAGCATTTT
-,TRBJ2-3,TRBV12-3/TRBV12-4,TRBD2,CASHGGGANTQYF,TGTGCCAGCCACGGCGGGGGGGCAAATACGCAGTATTTT
-,TRBJ1-2,TRBV11-2,-,CASSLERQNYGYTF,TGTGCCAGCAGCTTAGAACGACAGAACTATGGCTACACCTTC
-,TRBJ1-3,TRBV2,TRBD1,CASSEMGQGNTIYF,TGTGCCAGCAGTGAAATGGGACAGGGAAACACCATATATTTT
once,TRBJ2-7,TRBV4-2,TRBD2,CASSQSTSASSYEQYF,TGTGCCAGCAGCCAGTCAACTAGCGCCAGCTCCTACGAGCAGTACTTC
-,TRBJ2-2,TRBV3-1/TRBV3-2,TRBD1,CASSQAGTGDNTGELFF,TGTGCCAGCAGCCAAGCCGGAACAGGGGACAACACCGGGGAGCTGTTTTTT
-,TRBJ1-1,TRBV4-3,TRBD1,CASSQDRDRVPEAFF,TGCGCCAGCAGCCAAGATCGGGACAGAGTTCCTGAAGCTTTCTTT
-,TRBJ1-1,TRBV20-1,-,CSATYRSEAFF,TGCAGTGCTACCTACAGGTCTGAAGCTTTCTTT
-,TRBJ2-1,TRBV13,-,CASSLERYEQFF,TGTGCCAGCAGCTTAGAGAGGTATGAGCAGTTCTTC
-,TRBJ1-6,TRBV5-4,-,CASTMTGPSSYNSPLHF,TGTGCCAGCACCATGACAGGTCCGAGCTCCTATAATTCACCCCTCCACTTT
-,TRBJ2-2,TRBV5-1,TRBD2,CASSLVAGSDTGELFF,TGCGCCAGCAGCTTGGTAGCGGGGTCGGACACCGGGGAGCTGTTTTTT
-,TRBJ1-6,TRBV3-1/TRBV3-2,-,CASSQSSRQSSYNSPLHF,TGTGCCAGCAGCCAAAGCAGTCGACAGAGCTCCTATAATTCACCCCTCCACTTT
-,TRBJ2-1,TRBV7-3,-,CASSPPGLSIGEQFF,TGTGCCAGCAGCCCACCAGGTTTAAGTATCGGTGAGCAGTTCTTC
-,TRBJ2-7,TRBV6-2/TRBV6-3,TRBD1,CASSFTGGQGYEQYF,TGTGCCAGCAGTTTTACCGGCGGACAGGGGTACGAGCAGTACTTC
-,TRBJ1-4,TRBV29-1,-,CSVRQTEKLFF,TGCAGCGTCAGACAGACAGAAAAACTGTTTTTT
-,TRBJ2-7,TRBV27,-,CASSLIDRLGYEQYF,TGTGCCAGCAGTTTAATCGACAGGTTGGGGTACGAGCAGTACTTC
-,TRBJ1-4,TRBV10-3,-,CAIRPGLNEKLFF,TGTGCCATCAGACCGGGACTTAATGAAAAACTGTTTTTT
-,TRBJ1-6,TRBV11-3,-,CASSITRLYSYNSPLHF,TGTGCCAGCAGCATCACAAGACTGTACTCCTATAATTCACCCCTCCACTTT
once,TRBJ2-1,TRBV16,-,CASSLNPDTSLQFF,TGTGCCAGCAGCCTAAACCCGGACACCTCTTTGCAGTTCTTC
-,TRBJ2-3,TRBV4-1,-,CASSQVGGSSDTQYF,TGCGCCAGCAGCCAAGTGGGGGGTTCTTCAGATACGCAGTATTTT
-,TRBJ1-1,TRBV7-3,-,CASSLSVGANTEAFF,TGTGCCAGCAGCTTATCAGTTGGGGCGAACACTGAAGCTTTCTTT
-,TRBJ2-5,TRBV4-3,TRBD2,CASSASGDLGGTQYF,TGCGCCAGCAGCGCGAGCGGGGACTTAGGAGGGACCCAGTACTTC
-,TRBJ1-1,TRBV25-1,-,CASKGFPNTEAFF,TGTGCCAGTAAGGGGTTCCCGAACACTGAAGCTTTCTTT
-,TRBJ1-2,TRBV5-1,TRBD1,CASSFDRGGYTF,TGCGCCAGCAGCTTCGACAGGGGCGGCTACACCTTC
-,TRBJ2-1,TRBV18,TRBD1,CASSGDRGRLDEQFF,TGTGCCAGCTCGGGGGACAGGGGGCGTTTGGATGAGCAGTTCTTC
-,TRBJ1-2,TRBV10-3,-,CAISESGLNYGYTF,TGTGCCATCAGTGAGTCGGGCCTCAACTATGGCTACACCTTC
once,TRBJ1-2,TRBV7-2,-,CASSLVWTENYGYTF,TGTGCCAGCAGCTTAGTTTGGACAGAGAACTATGGCTACACCTTC